These 5 T cell receptor beta chains were sequenced from one sample in a study of early stage breast cancer tumors. The data were produced by immunoSEQ multiplex PCR, yet TCRdb's version contains in-frame clones alone and is incomplete. Among some 28,000 clones listed, about 80% were seen once. The material sequenced was blood. The receptors shown here come from a person in their sixties or seventies with breast cancer.

The V and J genes are TRBV12-2 and TRBJ2-4; the listed D gene, TRBD2, was not tested against the DNA. TRBV12-2 has pseudogene status. This CDR3 spans 16 amino acids. CDR3 region: CASRLAGGRAKNIQYF. CDR3 DNA: TGTGCAAGTCGCTTAGCGGGGGGGCGAGCCAAAAACATTCAGTACTTC.

V gene TRBV19 combines with J gene TRBJ1-5, with TRBD1 matching over 9 bases. Germline CDR1 reads LNHDA; CDR2 reads SQIVND (reference sequence). There are 15 residues in the CDR3. V was clipped by 9 bases and J by 7 bases; unmatched bases: 13. DNA of the CDR3: TGTGCCAGCCGAGACATACAGGGGGCGAAGCAGCCCCAGCATTTT. Translation: CASRDIQGAKQPQHF.

This chain connects TRBV27 to TRBJ1-5, with no clear D. CDR3 length equals 13 residues. Germline assignment: CDR1 MNHEY and CDR2 SMNVEV (reference sequence). The V gene lost 3 bases and the J gene lost 5 bases, with 8 bases spanning the gap. CDR3 protein: CASSLGAHQPQHF. The CDR3 bases are TGTGCCAGCAGTTTGGGCGCTCATCAGCCCCAGCATTTT.

V is TRBV11-2 and J is TRBJ2-7; no firm D call. Germline V gene lookup returns CDR1 SGHAT and CDR2 FQNNGV. CDR3 length equals 15 residues. Trimming took off 0 bases at V and 2 bases at J, with 11 bases between the two ends. The CDR3 region has the DNA TGTGCCAGCAGCTTAGACCTCGCGGCCCCCTACGAGCAGTACTTC. Protein product: CASSLDLAAPYEQYF.

J is TRBJ1-3 and V is TRBV20-1, with a possible D match to TRBD1 (5 bases). The CDR3 sequence is 11 residues long. The germline gives CDR1 DFQATT, CDR2 SNEGSKA (reference sequence). Trimming shortened V by 7 bases and J by 8 bases, and 12 bases separated the two germline ends. The CDR3 nucleotides are TGCAGTGGAGCCCGGGGGGACACCATATATTTT. Amino acids: CSGARGDTIYF.